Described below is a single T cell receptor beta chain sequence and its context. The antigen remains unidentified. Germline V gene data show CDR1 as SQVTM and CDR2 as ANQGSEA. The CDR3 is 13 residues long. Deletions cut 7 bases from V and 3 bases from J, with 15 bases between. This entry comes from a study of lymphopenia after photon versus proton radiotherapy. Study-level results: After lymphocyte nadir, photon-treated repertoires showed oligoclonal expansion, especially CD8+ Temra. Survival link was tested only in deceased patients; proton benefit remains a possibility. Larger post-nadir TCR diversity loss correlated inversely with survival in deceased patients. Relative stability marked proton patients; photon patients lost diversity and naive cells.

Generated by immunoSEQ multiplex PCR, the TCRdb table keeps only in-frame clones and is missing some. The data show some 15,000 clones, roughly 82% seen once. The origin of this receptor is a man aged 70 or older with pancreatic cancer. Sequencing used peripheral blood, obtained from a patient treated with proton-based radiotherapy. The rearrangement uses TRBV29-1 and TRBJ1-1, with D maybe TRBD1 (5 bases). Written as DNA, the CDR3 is TGCAGCGGCGGGGGACCTCGCTACACTGAAGCTTTCTTT. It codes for CSGGGPRYTEAFF.